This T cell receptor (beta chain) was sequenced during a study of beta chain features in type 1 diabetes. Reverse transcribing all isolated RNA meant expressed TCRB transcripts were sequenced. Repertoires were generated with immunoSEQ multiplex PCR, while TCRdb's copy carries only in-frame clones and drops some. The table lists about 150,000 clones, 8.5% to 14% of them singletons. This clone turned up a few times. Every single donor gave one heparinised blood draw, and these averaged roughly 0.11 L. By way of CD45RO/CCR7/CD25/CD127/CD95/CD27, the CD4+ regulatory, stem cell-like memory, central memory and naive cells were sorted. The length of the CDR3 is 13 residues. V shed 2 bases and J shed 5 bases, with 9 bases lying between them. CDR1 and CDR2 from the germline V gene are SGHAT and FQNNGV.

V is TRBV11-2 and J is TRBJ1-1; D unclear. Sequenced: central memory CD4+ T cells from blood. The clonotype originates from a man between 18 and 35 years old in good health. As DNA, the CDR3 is TGTGCCAGCAGCTTAAGCGGGGATACTGAAGCTTTCTTT. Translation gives CASSLSGDTEAFF. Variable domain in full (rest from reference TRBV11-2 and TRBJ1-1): EAGVAQSPRYKIIEKRQSVAFWCNPISGHATLYWYQQILGQGPKLLIQFQNNGVVDDSQLPKDRFSAERLKGVDSTLKIQPAKLEDSAVYLCASSLSGDTEAFFGQGTRLTVV.